The 5 T cell receptor beta chains reported below all come from one sample, sequenced in a study of blood T cell repertoires in COVID-19. Generated by immunoSEQ multiplex PCR, the TCRdb table keeps only in-frame clones and is missing some. The top ten clones hold around a tenth of a sample with around 310,000 clones, about nine tenths of them seen once. The sequenced material came from PBMCs or T cells enriched from blood (not recorded which). The receptors come from a woman aged 40 to 50 who had recovered from COVID-19.

This clone was counted once. This rearrangement joins TRBV6-5 to TRBJ2-7; TRBD1 matches at 9 bases. V was pared by 2 bases and J by 6 bases, with 8 bases of the junction left unmatched. Germline V gene sequence: CDR1 MNHEY, CDR2 SVGAGI. The length of the CDR3 is 15 residues. The CDR3 region has the DNA TGTGCCAGCAGTTACCACCCCCGGGACAGGGCCGAGCAGTACTTC. Protein: CASSYHPRDRAEQYF.

This sequence joins TRBV4-3 and TRBJ1-1, with TRBD1 matching 7 bases. CDR1 and CDR2 from the germline V gene are LGHNA and YSLEER. The length of the CDR3 is 17 residues. J was trimmed by 4 bases and V by 0 bases; bases with no gene match: 11. The CDR3 DNA reads TGCGCCAGCAGCCAAGAGTTGGAGTGGGGACAGCCCACTGAAGCTTTCTTT. It encodes CASSQELEWGQPTEAFF.

The V and J genes are TRBV28 and TRBJ1-2, with a possible D match to TRBD1 (5 bases). V shed 7 bases and J shed 5 bases, with 23 bases lying between them. The germline gives CDR1 MDHEN, CDR2 SYDVKM. The CDR3 length is 16 residues. CDR3 amino acids: CASTSAGTPLGYGYTF. The CDR3 nucleotides read TGTGCCAGCACCTCAGCCGGGACTCCCTTAGGGTATGGCTACACCTTC.

The chain couples TRBV10-3 to TRBJ2-3, with 7 bases lining up with TRBD2. The CDR3 runs to 14 residues. V gave up 7 bases and J gave up 4 bases; unmatched junction bases: 8. Germline V lookup: CDR1 ENHRY, CDR2 SYGVKD. The DNA of the CDR3 is TGTGCCATCAATGGTGGCGGGAGTCCAGATACGCAGTATTTT. Its translation: CAINGGGSPDTQYF.

This clone has just one count. The V and J genes are TRBV12-3 or TRBV12-4 and TRBJ1-3, with D maybe TRBD1 (6 bases). The V and J ends lost 5 bases and 6 bases respectively, with 11 bases between them. The CDR3 covers 13 residues. The DNA for the CDR3 is TGTGCCAGCAGTCGACAGGACCTAAACACCATATATTTT. It codes for CASSRQDLNTIYF.